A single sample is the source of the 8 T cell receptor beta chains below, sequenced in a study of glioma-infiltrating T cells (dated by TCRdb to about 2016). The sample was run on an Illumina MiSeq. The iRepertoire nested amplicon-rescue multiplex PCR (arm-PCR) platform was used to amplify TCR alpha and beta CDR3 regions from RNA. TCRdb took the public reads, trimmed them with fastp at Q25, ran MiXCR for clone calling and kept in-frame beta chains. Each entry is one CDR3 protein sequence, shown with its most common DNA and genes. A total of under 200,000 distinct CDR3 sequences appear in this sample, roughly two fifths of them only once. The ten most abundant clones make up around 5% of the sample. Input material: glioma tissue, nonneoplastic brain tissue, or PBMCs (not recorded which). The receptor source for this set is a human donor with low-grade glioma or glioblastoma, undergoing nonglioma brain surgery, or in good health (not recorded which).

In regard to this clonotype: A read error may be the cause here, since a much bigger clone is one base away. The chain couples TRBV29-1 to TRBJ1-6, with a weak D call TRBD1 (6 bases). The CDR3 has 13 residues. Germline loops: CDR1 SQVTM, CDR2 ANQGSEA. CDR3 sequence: CSAEESRGSPLHF. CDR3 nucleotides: TGCAGCGCTGAAGAATCCAGGGGTTCACCCCTCCACTTT.

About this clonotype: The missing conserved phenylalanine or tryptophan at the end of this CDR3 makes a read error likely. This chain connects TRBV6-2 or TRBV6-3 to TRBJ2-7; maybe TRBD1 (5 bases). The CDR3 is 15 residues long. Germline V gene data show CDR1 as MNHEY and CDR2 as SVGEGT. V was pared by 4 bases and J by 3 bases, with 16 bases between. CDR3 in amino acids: CASSFGQPADYEQYL. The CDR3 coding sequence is TGTGCCAGCAGTTTCGGACAACCTGCCGACTACGAGCAGTACCTC.

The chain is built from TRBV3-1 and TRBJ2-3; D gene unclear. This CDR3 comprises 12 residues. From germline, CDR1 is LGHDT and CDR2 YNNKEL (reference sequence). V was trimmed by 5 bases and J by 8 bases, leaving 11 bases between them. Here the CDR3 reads CASSGQPGTQYF. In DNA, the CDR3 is TGTGCCAGCAGCGGGCAGCCAGGTACGCAGTATTTT.

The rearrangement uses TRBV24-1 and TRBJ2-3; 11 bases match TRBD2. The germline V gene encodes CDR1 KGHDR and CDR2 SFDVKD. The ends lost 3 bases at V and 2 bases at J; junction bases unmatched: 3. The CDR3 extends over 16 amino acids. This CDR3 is CATSDRLAGYTDTQYF. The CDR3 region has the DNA TGTGCCACCAGTGATAGACTAGCGGGATACACAGATACGCAGTATTTT.

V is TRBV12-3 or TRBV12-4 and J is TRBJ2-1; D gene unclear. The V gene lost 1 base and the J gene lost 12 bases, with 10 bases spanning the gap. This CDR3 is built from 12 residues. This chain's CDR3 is CASSLGHDGQFF. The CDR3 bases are TGTGCCAGCAGTTTAGGCCACGATGGGCAGTTCTTC.

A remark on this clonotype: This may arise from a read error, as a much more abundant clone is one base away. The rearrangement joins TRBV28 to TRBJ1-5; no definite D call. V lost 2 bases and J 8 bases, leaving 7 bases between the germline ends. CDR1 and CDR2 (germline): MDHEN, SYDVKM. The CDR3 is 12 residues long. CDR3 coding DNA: TGTGCCAGCAGTTTAAAGGAGGAGCCCCAGCATTTT. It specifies CASSLKEEPQHF.

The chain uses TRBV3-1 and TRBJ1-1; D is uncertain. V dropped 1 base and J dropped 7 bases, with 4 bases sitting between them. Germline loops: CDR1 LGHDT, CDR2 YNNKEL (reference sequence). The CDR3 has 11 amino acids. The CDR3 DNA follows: TGTGCCAGCAGCCAAGGGGTTGAAGCTTTCTTT. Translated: CASSQGVEAFF.

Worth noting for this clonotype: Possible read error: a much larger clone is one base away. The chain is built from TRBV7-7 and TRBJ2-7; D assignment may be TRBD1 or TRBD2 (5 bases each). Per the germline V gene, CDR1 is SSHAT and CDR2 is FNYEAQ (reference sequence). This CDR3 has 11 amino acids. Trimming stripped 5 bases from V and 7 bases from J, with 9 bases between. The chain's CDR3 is CASSLREEQYF. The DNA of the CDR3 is TGTGCCAGCAGCCTCAGGGAGGAGCAGTACTTC.